Presented here are 24 T cell receptor beta chains from one specimen sequenced in a study of CXCR3-negative and CXCR3-positive naive CD8 T cells. With UMI labels, 5' RACE was used to prepare the TRB cDNA libraries. Reprocessing the 5' RACE reads, TCRdb reports a single entry for every CDR3 protein and omits DNA. In total, the table holds about 41,000 distinct CDR3 sequences. Sequenced sample: naive CXCR3- CD8+ T cells from blood. The subset denotes: CD45RO-CCR7+CD27+CD95- naive CD8+ T cells lacking CXCR3 (TNR3-). The receptors were sampled from a human donor in good health. Some clones in this sample may be carry-over from other donors' samples.

The V and J genes are TRBV9 and TRBJ2-3; TCRdb's D call, TRBD1, is unchecked because there is no DNA. CDR3 length: 16 amino acids. The germline CDR1 and CDR2 sequences are SGDLS and YYNGEE. CDR3 residues: CASSVGTVTSTDTQYF.

V gene TRBV6-5 combines with J gene TRBJ1-4. This CDR3 spans 17 amino acids. CDR1 is MNHEY, CDR2 SVGAGI, per germline. The CDR3 loop is CASSEITSLATNEKLFF.

The CDR3 reads CSATVNGELFF. The genes are TRBV29-1 and TRBJ2-2; TCRdb proposes TRBD1, but this gene call is untestable without DNA. CDR3 length equals 11 residues. Germline loops: CDR1 SQVTM, CDR2 ANQGSEA.

Here the CDR3 reads CASRNRQQETQYF. The chain recombines TRBV28 with TRBJ2-5. The CDR3 consists of 13 residues. Germline assignment: CDR1 MDHEN and CDR2 SYDVKM.

J is TRBJ2-7 and V is TRBV20-1. The CDR3 consists of 13 residues. The germline gives CDR1 DFQATT, CDR2 SNEGSKA (reference sequence). CDR3 region: CSARAVSSYEQYF.

CDR3 in amino acids: CASTFTGRSDTQYF. The chain carries TRBV14 and TRBJ2-3; absent DNA, TCRdb's TRBD1 call cannot be checked. The V gene's germline CDR1 is SGHDN and CDR2 FVKESK. This CDR3 contains 14 residues.

This chain joins TRBV7-9 and TRBJ1-2. The CDR3 runs 16 residues. Per the germline V gene, CDR1 is SEHNR and CDR2 is FQNEAQ (reference sequence). The CDR3 spells CASSLAGSPTNYGYTF.

The chain couples TRBV20-1 to TRBJ2-3. In germline, CDR1 is DFQATT, CDR2 SNEGSKA (reference sequence). CDR3 length: 13 amino acids. CDR3 amino acids: CSASSVEADTQYF.

This chain connects TRBV12-3 or TRBV12-4 to TRBJ2-1; TCRdb's D call of TRBD2 is untestable without DNA. CDR3 length: 16 amino acids. The CDR3 region is CASSSSSGKIPNEQFF.

This CDR3 is CASSLAPRPTTQETQYF. This chain links TRBV7-6 with TRBJ2-5. The CDR3 consists of 17 residues. CDR1 is SGHVS, CDR2 FNYEAQ, per germline.

This chain connects TRBV4-3 to TRBJ2-3; the D call of TRBD2 rests on TCRdb alone, since no DNA is present to check it. Germline V gives CDR1 LGHNA, CDR2 YSLEER. This CDR3 is built from 16 residues. The CDR3 is CASSQGLGPRTDTQYF.

The chain employs TRBV7-9 and TRBJ2-1; TCRdb reports TRBD1, a call that lacks DNA to check it against. The CDR3 covers 14 residues. Germline assignment: CDR1 SEHNR and CDR2 FQNEAQ (reference sequence). The CDR3: CASSLAVGGDEQFF.

The chain links TRBV28 to TRBJ2-5; as DNA is missing, the TRBD2 call by TCRdb cannot be tested. Germline V gene data show CDR1 as MDHEN and CDR2 as SYDVKM. This CDR3 contains 12 residues. The CDR3 loop reads CASRRTSRVQYF.

The genes are TRBV29-1 and TRBJ2-1; TCRdb gives TRBD2 as the D gene, but with no DNA this cannot be confirmed. The CDR3 is 15 amino acids. Per germline, CDR1 SQVTM and CDR2 ANQGSEA. This CDR3 reads CSARVAGVPYNEQFF.

The V call is TRBV6-5, the J call TRBJ2-7; TCRdb's D gene call, TRBD1, goes unchecked for lack of DNA. The CDR3 totals 16 residues. CDR1 and CDR2 from the germline V gene are MNHEY and SVGAGI. The CDR3 loop is CASSPTTGGGTAEQYF.

This chain connects TRBV12-3 or TRBV12-4 to TRBJ1-1; without DNA, the TCRdb call of TRBD1 cannot be checked. The CDR3 loop spans 20 amino acids. The CDR3 loop is CASSLDRTIGGAGMDTEAFF.

This sequence joins TRBV20-1 and TRBJ2-1; as DNA is missing, the TRBD1 call by TCRdb cannot be tested. This CDR3 has 14 residues. Germline V gene lookup returns CDR1 DFQATT and CDR2 SNEGSKA (reference sequence). The CDR3 sequence: CSARDLAGHNEQFF.

This sequence joins TRBV5-5 and TRBJ2-7; TCRdb outputs TRBD1, but without DNA this stays unchecked. The germline CDR1 and CDR2 sequences are SGHKS and YYEKEE (reference sequence). The CDR3 spans 15 residues. This CDR3 is CASSPGTGVMYEQYF.

The chain has TRBV4-1 and TRBJ1-1. The germline V gene has CDR1 MGHRA and CDR2 YSYEKL. The CDR3 spans 15 residues. The CDR3 protein is CASSQRFVMNTEAFF.

This sequence joins TRBV20-1 and TRBJ1-5. The CDR3 runs to 14 residues. From germline, CDR1 is DFQATT and CDR2 SNEGSKA (reference sequence). The CDR3 protein is CSARKAENFQPQHF.

The V call is TRBV12-3 or TRBV12-4, the J call TRBJ1-5; TCRdb returns TRBD1, unconfirmable since there is no DNA. The CDR3 extends over 15 amino acids. The CDR3 reads CASSFVGTGSQPQHF.

The chain joins TRBV28 to TRBJ2-7; the D gene TCRdb calls, TRBD1, cannot be checked with no DNA. This CDR3 comprises 14 residues. Germline V lookup: CDR1 MDHEN, CDR2 SYDVKM. The CDR3: CASSFRGQTYEQYF.

This chain links TRBV7-9 with TRBJ2-3; TCRdb's D call, TRBD1, is unchecked because there is no DNA. The V gene's germline CDR1 is SEHNR and CDR2 FQNEAQ (reference sequence). The CDR3 length is 16 residues. CDR3 sequence reads: CASSSTGQWGTDTQYF.

J is TRBJ1-5 and V is TRBV28. The CDR3 is made up of 13 amino acids. Per germline, CDR1 MDHEN and CDR2 SYDVKM. The CDR3 reads CASRPTRIQPQHF.